The entry that follows covers one T cell receptor beta chain sequence. What it binds is not known. The germline gives CDR1 MDHEN, CDR2 SYDVKM. This CDR3 comprises 14 residues. The ends were cut back, 5 bases at V and 6 bases at J, with 17 bases in the middle. This sample was included in a study of OX40 agonist ivuxolimab in advanced cancers. Study information: Approximately 41% of patients had received prior checkpoint inhibitor therapy. Overall study results and limits: Patients with a partial response at 0.1-3.0 mg/kg had among the lowest clonal expansion. The study found that CD8+ T cells averaged more expanded clones than CD4+.

Measured with immunoSEQ multiplex PCR; TCRdb has only the in-frame clones, and not every one. The sample has roughly 70,000 clones; around 89% are singletons. The chain links TRBV28 to TRBJ2-7; no firm D call. This material consisted of CD4+ or CD8+ T cells sorted from blood, taken in a trial of the OX40 agonist ivuxolimab. This TCR derives from an adult with an advanced solid tumor such as melanoma, head and neck, liver or kidney cancer. The CDR3 region has the DNA TGTGCCAGCAGTCTCACCCCCATAGGGATCGAGCAGTACTTC. Encoded protein: CASSLTPIGIEQYF.